This TCR beta chain was found in a study of PD-L1 blockade in urothelial cancer. Study as a whole: From 0 to 3 prior chemotherapy regimens had been given to the patients. Typically, measured as a median, blood samples had 140,000 or so T cells. Study-wide results and limits: Better survival was predicted when blood TCR clonality before treatment fell below the median.

Worth noting for this clone: What it binds is unknown.

Germline CDR1 PRHDT, CDR2 FYEKMQ (reference sequence). The CDR3 has 18 residues. The V and J ends lost 3 bases and 0 bases, in that order; junction bases with no gene match: 8. Some clones are missing from TCRdb's copy, which holds only in-frame ones; the method was immunoSEQ multiplex PCR. The sample lists tens of thousands of clones; around 90% were seen once. Material: PBMCs, obtained around atezolizumab (anti-PD-L1) treatment. The sequence came from a man aged 55 to 69 with urothelial cancer. This chain links TRBV13 with TRBJ1-6; 7 positions match TRBD1. CDR3 nucleotide sequence: TGTGCCAGCAGCTTGGCTAGGGACAGCCGCTCCTATAATTCACCCCTCCACTTT. Protein sequence: CASSLARDSRSYNSPLHF.